Each of the 4 T cell receptor beta chains below was sequenced from the same sample in a study of tumor-infiltrating lymphocytes in primary liver carcinoma. The authors took blood RNA from unsorted whole blood and also extracted germline DNA. The input was around 500 ng total RNA; TCR beta cDNA was made from it with a constant-region primer. Three nested multiplex PCR rounds of slightly modified ARM-PCR generated TCR beta libraries. Running ten to eleven cycles apiece, the first two PCR rounds relied on TRBV1-TRBV30 forward primers together with a C-beta reverse primer. TCRdb independently ran MiXCR on the multiplex PCR reads; one entry per CDR3 protein. The sample lists roughly 330,000 distinct CDR3 sequences, less than 65% occurring once. The sample comprised peripheral blood. The source of these receptors is a man aged 40-49 years with primary liver carcinoma and hepatitis B virus infection.

This clonotype has just a few counts. The chain uses TRBV14 and TRBJ2-7; 7 bases fit TRBD2. Germline CDR1 reads SGHDN; CDR2 reads FVKESK. Losses at the gene ends were 1 base for V and 1 base for J; bases not matched to a gene: 4. This CDR3 has 15 residues. The CDR3 region has the DNA TGTGCCAGCAGCCAAGGACTAGCCCTATCCTACGAGCAGTACTTC. Its translation: CASSQGLALSYEQYF.

A remark on this clonotype: This is likely a read error, given that the CDR3 carries no conserved phenylalanine or tryptophan at its end. The chain employs TRBV11-2 and TRBJ2-3; a possible D gene is TRBD1 (5 bases). V lost 7 bases, J lost 3 bases, and 17 bases lay in between. Germline loops: CDR1 SGHAT, CDR2 FQNNGV. The CDR3 is 15 residues long. CDR3 residues: CASTRQRPSTDTQYL. The CDR3 DNA is TGTGCCAGCACGCGACAGCGTCCTAGTACAGATACGCAGTATTTA.

This rearrangement joins TRBV5-1 to TRBJ2-7; 8 bases map to TRBD1. Trimming took 0 bases from V and 0 from J; bases not matched to a gene: 5. CDR1 SGHRS and CDR2 YFSETQ come from the germline V gene. CDR3 size: 16 residues. In DNA, the CDR3 is TGCGCCAGCAGCTTGGCTCCGGGACAGGCCTCCTACGAGCAGTACTTC. This sequence encodes CASSLAPGQASYEQYF.

Notes on this clonotype: An end of the junction does not agree with germline; a read error may underlie this. V is TRBV6-5 and J is TRBJ2-3, with TRBD1 matching 7 bases. The CDR3 loop spans 15 amino acids. CDR1 MNHEY and CDR2 SVGAGI come from the germline V gene. Here the CDR3 DNA reads TGTGCCAGTAGTCGGACAGGAACCTCCACAGTTACGCAGTATTTT. The encoded protein is CASSRTGTSTVTQYF.